Listed here are 9 T cell receptor beta chains from one sample, sequenced in a study of blood T cell repertoires in COVID-19. Clones were sequenced by immunoSEQ multiplex PCR, and TCRdb holds only the in-frame ones, with some missing. The table lists about 250,000 clones, around nine tenths of them singletons. Sample: peripheral blood. The receptors stem from a woman aged 40 to 49 who had recovered from COVID-19.

This rearrangement joins TRBV7-9 to TRBJ1-1; TRBD1 might be the D (6 bases). This CDR3 spans 17 amino acids. The germline V and J ends were trimmed by 5 bases and 1 base, with 20 bases remaining between them. Per germline, CDR1 SEHNR and CDR2 FQNEAQ (reference sequence). Written as DNA, the CDR3 is TGTGCCAGCAGCCCCCCCGGGACACTCACTTCGAACACTGAAGCTTTCTTT. Encoded protein: CASSPPGTLTSNTEAFF.

J is TRBJ2-2 and V is TRBV5-6; 9 nucleotides align to TRBD2. The germline gives CDR1 SGHDT, CDR2 YYEEEE. The CDR3 spans 16 residues. V lost 2 bases, J lost 5 bases, and 7 bases stayed unmatched. The CDR3 DNA reads TGTGCCAGCAGCTTAGGCGGGAGGGCTGGTACCGGGGAGCTGTTTTTT. Its protein product is CASSLGGRAGTGELFF.

The chain uses TRBV27 and TRBJ1-2, with a possible D match to TRBD1 (5 bases). Trimming left V 1 base short and J 4 bases short, with 13 bases between. This CDR3 comprises 15 residues. Germline CDR1 and CDR2: MNHEY and SMNVEV (reference sequence). CDR3 bases: TGTGCCAGCAGTTTATACCCGGGAGGGGCCTATGGCTACACCTTC. It is translated as CASSLYPGGAYGYTF.

The genes are TRBV19 and TRBJ1-2; TRBD1 agrees at 9 bases. The CDR3 consists of 14 residues. Per germline, CDR1 LNHDA and CDR2 SQIVND (reference sequence). Losses at the gene ends were 4 bases for V and 7 bases for J; bases not matched to a gene: 7. The CDR3 coding sequence is TGTGCCAGTAGTACCCTTACAGGGGGCCTTGGCTACACCTTC. It yields the protein CASSTLTGGLGYTF.

The chain is built from TRBV27 and TRBJ2-1; the D gene is possibly TRBD2 (7 bases). Germline V gives CDR1 MNHEY, CDR2 SMNVEV (reference sequence). CDR3 length: 17 amino acids. V was pared by 6 bases and J by 10 bases, with 28 bases between. CDR3 DNA: TGTGCCAGCAGACTTGAGGGCGGGGGCCCCCAGCGGAGCGAGCAGTTCTTC. The encoded protein is CASRLEGGGPQRSEQFF.

The rearrangement joins TRBV30 to TRBJ2-7, with a tentative D call TRBD2 (6 bases). The germline V and J ends were trimmed by 3 bases and 0 bases, with 21 bases remaining between them. Germline values: CDR1 GTSNPN, CDR2 SVGIG (reference sequence). This CDR3 is 17 amino acids long. The CDR3 DNA reads as TGTGCCTGGAGCCGCAGGGTGGGGGGACCCTCCTCCTACGAGCAGTACTTC. Translated: CAWSRRVGGPSSYEQYF. Full variable domain (remainder filled in from reference TRBV30 and TRBJ2-7): SQTIHQWPATLVQPVGSPLSLECTVEGTSNPNLYWYRQAAGRGLQLLFYSVGIGQISSEVPQNLSASRPQDRQFILSSKKLLLSDSGFYLCAWSRRVGGPSSYEQYFGPGTRLTVT.

This clone occurred a few times. The chain combines TRBV21-1 with TRBJ2-1; the D segment call TRBD2 is taken from the table without a DNA check. TRBV21-1 is shown as a pseudogene. This CDR3 spans 17 amino acids. The CDR3 region is CASSKDVAGGGYNEQFF. CDR3 nucleotide sequence: TGTGCCAGCAGCAAGGATGTAGCGGGAGGGGGGTACAATGAGCAGTTCTTC.

The chain joins TRBV4-3 to TRBJ2-5; perhaps TRBD2 as D (6 bases). The CDR3 covers 14 residues. Germline V CDR1 and CDR2: LGHNA, YSLEER. Trimming stripped 4 bases from V and 4 bases from J, with 13 bases between. The CDR3 sequence: CASSPRAGGETQYF. For the CDR3, the DNA is TGCGCCAGCAGCCCACGGGCCGGGGGAGAGACCCAGTACTTC.

V and J are TRBV12-3 or TRBV12-4 and TRBJ1-6, with TRBD1 matching 9 bases. Trimming took 8 bases from V and 7 from J; bases not matched to a gene: 3. The CDR3 has 13 residues. The chain's CDR3 is CASEDRGNSPLHF. CDR3 coding DNA: TGTGCCAGCGAGGACAGGGGAAATTCACCCCTCCACTTT.